This T cell receptor (beta chain) was observed in a study of shared clonotypes between healthy human individuals. The donors, all of them Caucasian adults, lived in Nashville, Tennessee. Germline V lookup: CDR1 SGHRS, CDR2 YFSETQ. The CDR3 spans 14 residues. V was trimmed by 4 bases and J by 7 bases, leaving 18 bases between them. This table comes from immunoSEQ multiplex PCR, and its TCRdb copy is limited to in-frame clones, with some not included. The sample has about 2.5 million clones; approximately 90% are singletons. The material sequenced was naive CD4+ T cells from PBMCs. The subset: CD45RA+ positively selected. The chain carries TRBV5-1 and TRBJ2-7; tentative D call: TRBD2 (5 bases). This TCR came from a man between 18 and 35 years old in good health. Some clones in this sample may be carry-over from other donors' samples. CDR3 amino acids: CASSPGIPGGEQYF. CDR3 sequence (DNA): TGCGCCAGCAGCCCCGGGATCCCGGGCGGGGAGCAGTACTTC.